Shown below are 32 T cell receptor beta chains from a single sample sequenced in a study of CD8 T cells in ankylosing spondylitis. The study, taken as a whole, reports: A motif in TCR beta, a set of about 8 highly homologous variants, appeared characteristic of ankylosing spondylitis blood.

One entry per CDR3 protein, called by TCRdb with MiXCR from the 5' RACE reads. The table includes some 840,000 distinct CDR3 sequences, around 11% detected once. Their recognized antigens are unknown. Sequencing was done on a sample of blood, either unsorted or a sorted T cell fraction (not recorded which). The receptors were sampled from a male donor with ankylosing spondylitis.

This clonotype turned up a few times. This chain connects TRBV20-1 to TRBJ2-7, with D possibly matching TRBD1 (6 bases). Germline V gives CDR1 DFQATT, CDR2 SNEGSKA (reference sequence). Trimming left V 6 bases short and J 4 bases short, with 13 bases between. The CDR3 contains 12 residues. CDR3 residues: CSASNRVYEQYF. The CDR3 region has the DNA TGCAGTGCCTCAAACAGGGTTTACGAGCAGTACTTC.

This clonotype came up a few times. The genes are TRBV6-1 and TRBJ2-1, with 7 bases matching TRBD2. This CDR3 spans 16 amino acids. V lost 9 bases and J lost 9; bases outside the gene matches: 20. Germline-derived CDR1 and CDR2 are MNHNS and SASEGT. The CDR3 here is CASILSGRAFTGEQFF. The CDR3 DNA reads TGTGCCAGTATCCTATCTGGGAGGGCCTTTACCGGTGAGCAGTTCTTC.

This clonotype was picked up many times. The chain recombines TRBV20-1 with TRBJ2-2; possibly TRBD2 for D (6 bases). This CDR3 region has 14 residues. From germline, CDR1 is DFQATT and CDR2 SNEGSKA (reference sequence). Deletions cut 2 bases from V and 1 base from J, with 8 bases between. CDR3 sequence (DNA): TGCAGTGCTAGACTGGAGGGGAACACCGGGGAGCTGTTTTTT. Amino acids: CSARLEGNTGELFF.

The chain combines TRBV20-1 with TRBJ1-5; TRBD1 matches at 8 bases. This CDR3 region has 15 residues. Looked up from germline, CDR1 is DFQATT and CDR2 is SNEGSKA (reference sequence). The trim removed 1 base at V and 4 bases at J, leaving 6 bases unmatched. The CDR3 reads CSARVAGGRNQPQHF. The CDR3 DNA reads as TGCAGTGCTAGAGTGGCAGGGGGCCGTAATCAGCCCCAGCATTTT.

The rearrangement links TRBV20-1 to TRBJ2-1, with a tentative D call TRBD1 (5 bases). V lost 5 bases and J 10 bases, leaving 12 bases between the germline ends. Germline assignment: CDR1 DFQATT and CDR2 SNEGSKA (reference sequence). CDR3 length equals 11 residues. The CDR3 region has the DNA TGCAGTGCTGCAGGGAAAGGAGAGCAGTTCTTC. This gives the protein CSAAGKGEQFF.

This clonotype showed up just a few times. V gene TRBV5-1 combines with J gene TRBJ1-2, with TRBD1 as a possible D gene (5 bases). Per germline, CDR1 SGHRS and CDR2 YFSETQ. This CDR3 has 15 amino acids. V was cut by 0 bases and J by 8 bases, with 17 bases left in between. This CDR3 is CASSLVTGGARGYTF. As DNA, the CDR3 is TGCGCCAGCAGCTTGGTAACAGGAGGGGCTCGAGGCTACACCTTC. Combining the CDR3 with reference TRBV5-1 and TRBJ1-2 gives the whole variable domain KAGVTQTPRYLIKTRGQQVTLSCSPISGHRSVSWYQQTPGQGLQFLFEYFSETQRNKGNFPGRFSGRQFSNSRSEMNVSTLELGDSALYLCASSLVTGGARGYTFGSGTRLTVV.

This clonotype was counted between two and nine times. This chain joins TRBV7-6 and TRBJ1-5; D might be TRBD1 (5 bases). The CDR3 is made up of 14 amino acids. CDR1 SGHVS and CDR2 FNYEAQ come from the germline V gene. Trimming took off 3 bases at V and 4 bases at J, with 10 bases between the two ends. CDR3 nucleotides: TGTGCCAGCAGCTTCGCAGGGACTAATCAGCCCCAGCATTTT. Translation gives CASSFAGTNQPQHF.

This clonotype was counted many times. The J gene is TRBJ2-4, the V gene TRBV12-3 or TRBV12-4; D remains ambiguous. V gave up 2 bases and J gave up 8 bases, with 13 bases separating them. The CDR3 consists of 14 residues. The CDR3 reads CASSLLPQSDIQYF. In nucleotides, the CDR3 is TGTGCCAGCAGTTTATTGCCTCAGTCAGACATTCAGTACTTC.

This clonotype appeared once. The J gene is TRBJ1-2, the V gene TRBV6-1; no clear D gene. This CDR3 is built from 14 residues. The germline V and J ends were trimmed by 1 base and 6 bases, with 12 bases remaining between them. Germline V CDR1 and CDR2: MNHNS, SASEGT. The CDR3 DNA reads TGTGCCAGCAGTGAAGGTGCCAATCCCAATGGCTACACCTTC. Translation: CASSEGANPNGYTF.

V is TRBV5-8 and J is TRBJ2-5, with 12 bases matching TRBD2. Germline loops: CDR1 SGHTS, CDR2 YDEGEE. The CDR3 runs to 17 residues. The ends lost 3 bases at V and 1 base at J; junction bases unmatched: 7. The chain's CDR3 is CASSSGLAGRLQETQYF. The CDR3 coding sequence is TGTGCCAGCAGCTCCGGACTAGCGGGGCGACTCCAAGAGACCCAGTACTTC.

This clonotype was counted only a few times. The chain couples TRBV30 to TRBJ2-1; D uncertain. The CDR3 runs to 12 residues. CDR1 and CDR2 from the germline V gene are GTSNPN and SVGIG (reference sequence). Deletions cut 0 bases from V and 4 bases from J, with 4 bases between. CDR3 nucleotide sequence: TGTGCCTGGAGTGTTGGTTACAATGAGCAGTTCTTC. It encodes CAWSVGYNEQFF. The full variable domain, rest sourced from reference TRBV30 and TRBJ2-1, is SQTIHQWPATLVQPVGSPLSLECTVEGTSNPNLYWYRQAAGRGLQLLFYSVGIGQISSEVPQNLSASRPQDRQFILSSKKLLLSDSGFYLCAWSVGYNEQFFGPGTRLTVL.

The CDR3 sequence is CASGFDREETQYF. In nucleotides, the CDR3 is TGTGCTAGTGGTTTCGACAGGGAGGAGACCCAGTACTTC. The chain uses TRBV12-5 and TRBJ2-5, with TRBD1 identical over 7 bases. Germline lookup yields CDR1 LGHNT and CDR2 FRNRAP. CDR3 length: 13 residues. J was trimmed by 5 bases and V by 3 bases; bases with no gene match: 3.

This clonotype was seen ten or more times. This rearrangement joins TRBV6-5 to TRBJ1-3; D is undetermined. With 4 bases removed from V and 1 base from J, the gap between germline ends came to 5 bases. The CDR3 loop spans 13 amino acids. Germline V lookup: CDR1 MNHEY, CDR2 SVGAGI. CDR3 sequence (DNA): TGTGCCAGCAGTTGGGAATCTGGAAACACCATATATTTT. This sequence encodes CASSWESGNTIYF.

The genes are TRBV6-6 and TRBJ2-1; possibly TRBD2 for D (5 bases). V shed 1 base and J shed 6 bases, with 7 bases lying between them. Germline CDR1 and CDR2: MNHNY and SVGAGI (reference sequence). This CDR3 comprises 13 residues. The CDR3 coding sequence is TGTGCCAGCAGTTACTTGAGCGGCAATGAGCAGTTCTTC. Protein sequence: CASSYLSGNEQFF.

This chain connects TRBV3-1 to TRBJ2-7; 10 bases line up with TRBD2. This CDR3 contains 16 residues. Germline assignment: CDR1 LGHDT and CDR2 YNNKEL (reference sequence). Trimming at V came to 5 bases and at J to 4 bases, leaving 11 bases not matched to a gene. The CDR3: CASSTGRGLAVYEQYF. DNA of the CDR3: TGTGCCAGCAGCACAGGGAGAGGACTAGCGGTGTACGAGCAGTACTTC.

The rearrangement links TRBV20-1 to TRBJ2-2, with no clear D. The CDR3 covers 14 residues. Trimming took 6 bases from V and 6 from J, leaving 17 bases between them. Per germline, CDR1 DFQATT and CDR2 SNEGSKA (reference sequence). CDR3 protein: CSAAHKGWAGELFF. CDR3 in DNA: TGCAGTGCCGCCCACAAGGGTTGGGCCGGGGAGCTGTTTTTT.

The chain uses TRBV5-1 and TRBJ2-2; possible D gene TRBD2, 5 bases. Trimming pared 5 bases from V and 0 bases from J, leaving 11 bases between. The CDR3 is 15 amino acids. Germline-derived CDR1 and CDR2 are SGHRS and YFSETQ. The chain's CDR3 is CASRAEAPNTGELFF. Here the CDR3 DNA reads TGCGCCAGCAGAGCGGAGGCCCCGAACACCGGGGAGCTGTTTTTT.

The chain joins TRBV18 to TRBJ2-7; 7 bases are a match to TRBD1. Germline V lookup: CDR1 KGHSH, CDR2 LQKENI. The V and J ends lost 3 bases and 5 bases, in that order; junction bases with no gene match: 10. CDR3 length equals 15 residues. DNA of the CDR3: TGTGCCAGCTCACCGCTGAGGGACAGTATCCACGAGCAGTACTTC. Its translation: CASSPLRDSIHEQYF.

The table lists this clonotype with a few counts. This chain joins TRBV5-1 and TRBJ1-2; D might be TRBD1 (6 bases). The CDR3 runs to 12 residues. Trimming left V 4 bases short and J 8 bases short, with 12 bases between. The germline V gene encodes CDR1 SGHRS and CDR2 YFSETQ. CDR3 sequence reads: CASSGDTLGYTF. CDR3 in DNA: TGCGCCAGCAGCGGGGACACTTTAGGCTACACCTTC.

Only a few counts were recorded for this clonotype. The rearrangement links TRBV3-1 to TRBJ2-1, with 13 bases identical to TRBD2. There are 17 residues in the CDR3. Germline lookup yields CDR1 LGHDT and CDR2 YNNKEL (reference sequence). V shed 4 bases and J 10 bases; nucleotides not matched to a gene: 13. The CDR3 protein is CASSLPVLAGGSLEQFF. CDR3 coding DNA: TGTGCCAGCAGCCTACCCGTACTAGCGGGAGGGTCCCTCGAGCAGTTCTTC.

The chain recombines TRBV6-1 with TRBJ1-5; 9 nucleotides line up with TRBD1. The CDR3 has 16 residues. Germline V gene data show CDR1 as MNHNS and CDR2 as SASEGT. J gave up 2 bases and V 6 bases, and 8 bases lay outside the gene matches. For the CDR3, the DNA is TGTGCCAGCAGCTCAGACAGGGGGTATGGCAATCAGCCCCAGCATTTT. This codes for CASSSDRGYGNQPQHF.

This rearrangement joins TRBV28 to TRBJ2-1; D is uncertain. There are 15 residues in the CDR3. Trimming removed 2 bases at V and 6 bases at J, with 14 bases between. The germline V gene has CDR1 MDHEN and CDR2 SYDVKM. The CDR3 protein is CASSLLPVRFNEQFF. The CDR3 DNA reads TGTGCCAGCAGTTTACTCCCGGTTCGCTTCAATGAGCAGTTCTTC.

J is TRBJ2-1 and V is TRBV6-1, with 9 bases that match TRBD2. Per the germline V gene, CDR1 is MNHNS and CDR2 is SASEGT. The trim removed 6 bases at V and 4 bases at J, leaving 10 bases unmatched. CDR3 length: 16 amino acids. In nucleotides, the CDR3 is TGTGCCAGCAGACGCCGGGGACTAGCAGATTACAATGAGCAGTTCTTC. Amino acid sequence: CASRRRGLADYNEQFF.

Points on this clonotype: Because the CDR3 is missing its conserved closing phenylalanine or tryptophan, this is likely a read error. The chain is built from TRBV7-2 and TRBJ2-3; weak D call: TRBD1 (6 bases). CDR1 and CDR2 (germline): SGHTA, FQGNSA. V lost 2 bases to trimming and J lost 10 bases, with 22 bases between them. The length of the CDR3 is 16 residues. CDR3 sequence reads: CASSLTRDTYLSSQYL. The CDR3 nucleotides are TGTGCCAGCAGCTTAACCCGGGACACCTATCTCTCGTCGCAGTATCTT.

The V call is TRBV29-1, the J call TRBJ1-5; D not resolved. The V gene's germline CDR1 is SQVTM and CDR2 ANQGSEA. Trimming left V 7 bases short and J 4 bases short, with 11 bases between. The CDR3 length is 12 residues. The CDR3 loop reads CSAKDGNQPQHF. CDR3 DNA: TGCAGCGCAAAGGACGGAAATCAGCCCCAGCATTTT.

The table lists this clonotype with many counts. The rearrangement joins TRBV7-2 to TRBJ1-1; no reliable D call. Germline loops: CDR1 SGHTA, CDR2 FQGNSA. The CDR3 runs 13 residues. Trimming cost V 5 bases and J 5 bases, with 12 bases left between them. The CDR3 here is CASSLIRETEAFF. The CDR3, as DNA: TGTGCCAGCAGCCTCATAAGAGAAACTGAAGCTTTCTTT.

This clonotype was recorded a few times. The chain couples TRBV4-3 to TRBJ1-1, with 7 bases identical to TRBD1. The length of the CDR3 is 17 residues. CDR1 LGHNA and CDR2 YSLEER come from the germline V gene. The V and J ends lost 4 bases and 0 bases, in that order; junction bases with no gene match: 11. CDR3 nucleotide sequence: TGCGCCAGCAGCCTCAGCCAGGGACAGAGCATGAACACTGAAGCTTTCTTT. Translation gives CASSLSQGQSMNTEAFF.

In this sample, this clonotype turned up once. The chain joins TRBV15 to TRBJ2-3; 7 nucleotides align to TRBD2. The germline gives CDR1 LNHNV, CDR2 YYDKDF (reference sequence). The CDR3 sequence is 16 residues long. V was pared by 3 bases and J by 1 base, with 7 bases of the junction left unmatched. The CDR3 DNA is TGTGCCACCAGCAGTCGGAAGGCGGGAGGCACAGATACGCAGTATTTT. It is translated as CATSSRKAGGTDTQYF. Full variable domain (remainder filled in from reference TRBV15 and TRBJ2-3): DAMVIQNPRYQVTQFGKPVTLSCSQTLNHNVMYWYQQKSSQAPKLLFHYYDKDFNNEADTPDNFQSRRPNTSFCFLDIRSPGLGDTAMYLCATSSRKAGGTDTQYFGPGTRLTVL.

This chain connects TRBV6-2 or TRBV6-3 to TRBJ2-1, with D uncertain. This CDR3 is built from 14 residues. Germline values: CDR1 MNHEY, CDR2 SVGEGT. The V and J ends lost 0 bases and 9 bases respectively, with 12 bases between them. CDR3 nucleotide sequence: TGTGCCAGCAGTTACTCGAACAATTGGTTTGAGCAGTTCTTC. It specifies CASSYSNNWFEQFF.

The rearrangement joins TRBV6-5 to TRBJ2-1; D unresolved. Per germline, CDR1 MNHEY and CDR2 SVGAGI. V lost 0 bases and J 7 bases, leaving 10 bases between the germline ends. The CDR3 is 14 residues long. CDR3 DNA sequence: TGTGCCAGCAGTTACTCGGATAGGCCGAATGAGCAGTTCTTC. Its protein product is CASSYSDRPNEQFF.

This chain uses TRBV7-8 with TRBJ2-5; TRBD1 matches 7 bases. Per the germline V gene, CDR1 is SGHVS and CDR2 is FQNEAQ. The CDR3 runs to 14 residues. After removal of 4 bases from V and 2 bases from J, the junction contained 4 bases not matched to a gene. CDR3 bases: TGTGCCAGCAGCTCCGTGGACAGGCAAGAGACCCAGTACTTC. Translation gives CASSSVDRQETQYF. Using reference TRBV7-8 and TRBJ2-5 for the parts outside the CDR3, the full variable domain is GAGVSQSPRYKVAKRGQDVALRCDPISGHVSLFWYQQALGQGPEFLTYFQNEAQLDKSGLPSDRFFAERPEGSVSTLKIQRTQQEDSAVYLCASSSVDRQETQYFGPGTRLLVL.

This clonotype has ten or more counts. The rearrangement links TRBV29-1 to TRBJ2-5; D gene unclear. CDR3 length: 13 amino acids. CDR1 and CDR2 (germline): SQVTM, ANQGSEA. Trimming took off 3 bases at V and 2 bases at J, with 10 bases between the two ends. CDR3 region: CSVDTSGQETQYF. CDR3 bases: TGCAGCGTTGACACATCAGGACAAGAGACCCAGTACTTC.